A selection of T cell receptor beta chains follows, all from one sample in a study of cytomegalovirus exposure and HLA in healthy donors. Only in-frame clones appear in the TCRdb table, and some are missing; sequencing was by immunoSEQ multiplex PCR. Altogether 140,000 to 150,000 clones are present, roughly 80% being singletons, with the ten largest covering 6.5% to 8%. Sequenced input: PBMCs. The receptors stem from a woman in her thirties or forties in good health and CMV-seropositive. Each CDR3 is given with its conserved first and last residue. The D gene is left open where the match is weak. A row's size may be missing; if present it is once, few, many or a size class.

size	J	D	V	CDR3	DNA
-	TRBJ1-2	TRBD1	TRBV7-6	CASSPGQLYGYTF	TGTGCCAGCAGCCCGGGACAGCTCTATGGCTACACCTTC
-	TRBJ2-1	-	TRBV9	CASSGAGTVYNEQFF	TGTGCCAGCAGCGGTGCCGGGACTGTATACAATGAGCAGTTCTTC
-	TRBJ2-5	-	TRBV12-5	CASGLGDQETQYF	TGTGCTAGTGGTTTAGGGGACCAAGAGACCCAGTACTTC
once	TRBJ1-2	-	TRBV7-9	CASSERGSTTSGYTF	TGTGCCAGCAGCGAAAGGGGTTCGACCACCTCTGGCTACACCTTC
-	TRBJ2-7	-	TRBV6-1	CASLSTSYGQYF	TGTGCCAGCCTATCAACCTCCTACGGGCAGTACTTC
-	TRBJ2-7	-	TRBV2	CASRDDRLLYEQYF	TGTGCCAGCAGGGACGACAGGCTCCTCTACGAGCAGTACTTC
few	TRBJ1-3	-	TRBV5-1	CASSLGPQGVTAGNTIYF	TGCGCCAGCAGCTTGGGGCCCCAGGGTGTTACGGCTGGAAACACCATATATTTT
once	TRBJ2-1	-	TRBV4-1	CASSQLRQGRDNEQFF	TGCGCCAGCAGCCAACTACGACAGGGGAGGGACAATGAGCAGTTCTTC
-	TRBJ1-4	-	TRBV6-5	CASSYSAGAGEKLFF	TGTGCCAGCAGTTACTCAGCAGGGGCAGGTGAAAAACTGTTTTTT
-	TRBJ2-3	TRBD2	TRBV2	CASSERLAGGTSTDTQYF	TGTGCCAGCAGTGAACGGCTAGCGGGGGGGACTAGCACAGATACGCAGTATTTT
-	TRBJ2-2	-	TRBV9	CASSASSNTGELFF	TGTGCCAGCAGCGCATCATCAAATACCGGGGAGCTGTTTTTT
medium-sized	TRBJ2-2	-	TRBV9	CASSGGEPGELFF	TGTGCCAGCAGCGGCGGGGAGCCCGGGGAGCTGTTTTTT
-	TRBJ1-2	TRBD1	TRBV6-6	CASSSRTGGHGYTF	TGTGCCAGCAGTTCCAGGACAGGGGGTCATGGCTACACCTTC
-	TRBJ1-2	-	TRBV27	CASSREFKYGYTF	TGTGCCAGCAGCAGGGAATTTAAGTATGGCTACACCTTC
-	TRBJ2-3	TRBD2	TRBV5-1	CASSWGLATDTQYF	TGCGCCAGCAGCTGGGGACTAGCCACAGATACGCAGTATTTT
-	TRBJ1-2	-	TRBV18	CASSPGETYGYTF	TGTGCCAGCTCACCAGGAGAGACCTATGGCTACACCTTC
-	TRBJ1-1	TRBD1	TRBV5-1	CASSLLGLGEQGTEAFF	TGCGCCAGCAGCTTGTTAGGGTTGGGGGAACAGGGGACTGAAGCTTTCTTT
few	TRBJ2-1	TRBD1	TRBV6-6	CASSPGTGLRNEQFF	TGTGCCAGCAGCCCCGGGACAGGGTTGCGCAATGAGCAGTTCTTC